The 31 T cell receptor beta chains presented below share a single source sample, sequenced in a study of T cells in localized non-small cell lung cancer. TCRdb keeps only in-frame clones here, not all; method: immunoSEQ multiplex PCR. The sample has some 50,000 clones; approximately 80% are singletons. Source: peripheral blood mononuclear cells, taken before any cancer treatment. Every receptor here comes from a man between 40 and 70 years old with stage III lung adenocarcinoma.

The rearrangement uses TRBV10-2 and TRBJ2-7; 10 bases are a match to TRBD2. The J segment lost 4 bases and the V segment lost 3 bases, leaving 3 bases of the junction unmatched. This CDR3 region has 14 residues. In germline, CDR1 is WSHSY, CDR2 SAAADI. The CDR3 sequence: CASSDGSGRYEQYF. In DNA form, the CDR3 reads TGCGCCAGCAGTGATGGTAGCGGGAGGTACGAGCAGTACTTC.

The DNA for the CDR3 is TGTGCCAGCAGTTTAATTATGGGGGTAGGAGGTGAAGCTTTCTTT. Protein sequence: CASSLIMGVGGEAFF. This chain joins TRBV27 and TRBJ1-1; TRBD1 is a possible D gene (5 bases). CDR1 is MNHEY and CDR2 is SMNVEV in the germline V gene (reference sequence). The V gene lost 2 bases and the J gene lost 7 bases, with 17 bases spanning the gap. The CDR3 length is 15 residues.

V usage is TRBV6-5 and J usage is TRBJ2-1, with 7 bases matching TRBD2. V was clipped by 0 bases and J by 4 bases; unmatched bases: 6. Germline V gene lookup returns CDR1 MNHEY and CDR2 SVGAGI. The CDR3 consists of 16 residues. CDR3 in amino acids: CASSYSLGGGYNEQFF. CDR3 coding DNA: TGTGCCAGCAGTTACTCCTTGGGCGGGGGTTACAATGAGCAGTTCTTC.

This clone was observed a single time. V gene TRBV7-8 combines with J gene TRBJ1-5; D is ambiguous. Trimming took off 5 bases at V and 2 bases at J, with 16 bases between the two ends. Per the germline V gene, CDR1 is SGHVS and CDR2 is FQNEAQ. This CDR3 has 16 residues. CDR3 nucleotide sequence: TGTGCCAGCAGCGTCCGGGTCCCTGGAGGCAATCAGCCCCAGCATTTT. This gives the protein CASSVRVPGGNQPQHF. Full variable domain (remainder filled in from reference TRBV7-8 and TRBJ1-5): GAGVSQSPRYKVAKRGQDVALRCDPISGHVSLFWYQQALGQGPEFLTYFQNEAQLDKSGLPSDRFFAERPEGSVSTLKIQRTQQEDSAVYLCASSVRVPGGNQPQHFGDGTRLSIL.

The chain's CDR3 is CASSPYEGAVNTEAFF. For the CDR3, the DNA is TGTGCCAGCAGTCCTTACGAGGGGGCAGTGAACACTGAAGCTTTCTTT. This chain uses TRBV27 with TRBJ1-1; 7 bases match TRBD1. Per germline, CDR1 MNHEY and CDR2 SMNVEV (reference sequence). The CDR3 runs to 16 residues. J was trimmed by 0 bases and V by 5 bases; bases with no gene match: 9.

A remark on this clone: Other nucleotide sequences from this sample produce the same CDR3. The rearrangement uses TRBV2 and TRBJ2-7, with D unresolved. The V gene lost 3 bases and the J gene lost 4 bases, with 4 bases spanning the gap. CDR3 length: 11 amino acids. Germline-derived CDR1 and CDR2 are SNHLY and FYNNEI. CDR3 sequence: CASSEVYEQYF. In nucleotides, the CDR3 is TGTGCCAGCAGTGAGGTGTACGAGCAGTACTTC.

CDR3 in DNA: TGTGCCAGCAGTGTAGAAAGCGGGAGGCCCACCTACGAGCAGTACTTC. Its protein is CASSVESGRPTYEQYF. The chain has TRBV6-1 and TRBJ2-7, with 9 bases that match TRBD2. J gave up 2 bases and V 4 bases, and 9 bases lay outside the gene matches. CDR3 length: 16 amino acids. Germline assignment: CDR1 MNHNS and CDR2 SASEGT.

This chain links TRBV6-5 with TRBJ1-5; D uncertain. V was pared by 0 bases and J by 6 bases, with 6 bases between. CDR3 length equals 13 residues. Germline V gene data show CDR1 as MNHEY and CDR2 as SVGAGI. The CDR3 region has the DNA TGTGCCAGCAGTTACTCTCGGACTCAGCCCCAGCATTTT. It is translated as CASSYSRTQPQHF.

This sequence joins TRBV27 and TRBJ2-1; 7 bases line up with TRBD1. The trim removed 8 bases at V and 4 bases at J, leaving 5 bases unmatched. Germline CDR1 MNHEY, CDR2 SMNVEV (reference sequence). This CDR3 has 13 amino acids. The CDR3 DNA reads as TGTGCCAGCGCACAGGGGCGGTACAATGAGCAGTTCTTC. Residues: CASAQGRYNEQFF.

As for this clone: The sample has other DNA sequences that encode this CDR3 too. CDR3 DNA: TGTGCCAGCAGCTTAGAGGGGGGCACAGATACGCAGTATTTT. The encoded protein is CASSLEGGTDTQYF. The chain couples TRBV11-2 to TRBJ2-3, with D perhaps assigned TRBD1 or TRBD2 (5 bases each). From germline, CDR1 is SGHAT and CDR2 FQNNGV. This CDR3 is built from 14 residues. Trimming cost V 0 bases and J 1 base, with 5 bases left between them.

CDR3 DNA sequence: TGTGCCACCAGCTATACCGGGACTAGCGGGAGAGTACGAACCGGGGAGCTGTTTTTT. Translating it yields CATSYTGTSGRVRTGELFF. The chain combines TRBV15 with TRBJ2-2; 14 nucleotides agree with TRBD2. Germline V gene sequence: CDR1 LNHNV, CDR2 YYDKDF (reference sequence). The V gene end was trimmed by 5 bases and the J gene end by 5 bases; junction bases not matched to a gene: 13. CDR3 size: 19 residues.

The V and J genes are TRBV7-2 and TRBJ1-1; D unclear. The germline V and J ends were trimmed by 5 bases and 0 bases, with 7 bases remaining between them. Germline CDR1 is SGHTA and CDR2 is FQGNSA. The CDR3 runs to 13 residues. The CDR3 sequence is CASSRPLNTEAFF. The DNA of the CDR3 is TGTGCCAGCAGCCGCCCTCTGAACACTGAAGCTTTCTTT.

This chain links TRBV19 with TRBJ2-7; 9 nucleotides match TRBD2. From germline, CDR1 is LNHDA and CDR2 SQIVND (reference sequence). This CDR3 has 18 residues. The J segment lost 6 bases and the V segment lost 3 bases, leaving 18 bases of the junction unmatched. The chain's CDR3 is CASSIWARASSGKGEQYF. CDR3 nucleotides: TGTGCCAGTAGTATCTGGGCTAGGGCGTCTAGCGGGAAGGGCGAGCAGTACTTC.

The chain combines TRBV19 with TRBJ2-7; D unresolved. The CDR3 has 14 amino acids. The V end lost 6 bases, the J end lost 0 bases, and 12 bases lay between the germline ends. The germline gives CDR1 LNHDA, CDR2 SQIVND (reference sequence). The CDR3 DNA sequence: TGTGCCAGTAGCCTTCCGGATAGCTCCTACGAGCAGTACTTC. Translating it yields CASSLPDSSYEQYF.

The chain couples TRBV4-1 to TRBJ2-7, with 11 positions matching TRBD2. Germline CDR1 and CDR2: MGHRA and YSYEKL. There are 15 residues in the CDR3. V shed 2 bases and J 3 bases; nucleotides not matched to a gene: 3. The CDR3 DNA follows: TGCGCCAGCAGCCAAACTAGCGGGGGTCTCTACGAGCAGTACTTC. Its protein is CASSQTSGGLYEQYF.

The chain uses TRBV7-8 and TRBJ2-7; D call uncertain. There are 13 residues in the CDR3. The germline V gene has CDR1 SGHVS and CDR2 FQNEAQ. Deletions cut 4 bases from V and 0 bases from J, with 7 bases between. The CDR3 nucleotides read TGTGCCAGCAGCTCGCGCAGCTCCTACGAGCAGTACTTC. It yields the protein CASSSRSSYEQYF.

This sequence joins TRBV5-6 and TRBJ1-6; D is ambiguous. Trimming took 4 bases from V and 6 from J, leaving 8 bases between them. This CDR3 has 13 amino acids. CDR1 and CDR2 (germline): SGHDT, YYEEEE. CDR3 amino acids: CASSRTFNSPLHF. CDR3 coding DNA: TGTGCCAGCAGCCGGACTTTTAATTCACCCCTCCACTTT.

The gene calls are TRBV18 and TRBJ2-3; D is undetermined. V gave up 5 bases and J gave up 6 bases, with 18 bases separating them. Germline V lookup: CDR1 KGHSH, CDR2 LQKENI. CDR3 length: 15 residues. This chain's CDR3 is CASSSADGPLDTQYF. The CDR3 DNA follows: TGTGCCAGCTCATCCGCCGATGGACCGCTCGATACGCAGTATTTT. The whole variable domain, filled in from reference TRBV18 and TRBJ2-3, reads NAGVMQNPRHLVRRRGQEARLRCSPMKGHSHVYWYRQLPEEGLKFMVYLQKENIIDESGMPKERFSAEFPKEGPSILRIQQVVRGDSAAYFCASSSADGPLDTQYFGPGTRLTVL.

The V call is TRBV2, the J call TRBJ1-2, with D hard to call. This CDR3 has 14 residues. In germline, CDR1 is SNHLY, CDR2 FYNNEI. The V end was cut by 1 base, the J end by 7 bases, with 13 bases between. The CDR3 DNA sequence: TGTGCCAGCAGTGAAGAGTCAGCGTCTATTGGCTACACCTTC. The encoded protein is CASSEESASIGYTF.

The chain employs TRBV7-9 and TRBJ2-3, with no clear D. V was clipped by 7 bases and J by 7 bases, with 21 bases between them. The CDR3 has 15 amino acids. Germline V gene data show CDR1 as SEHNR and CDR2 as FQNEAQ (reference sequence). The CDR3 loop reads CASTYPGRTINTQYF. CDR3 nucleotide sequence: TGTGCCAGCACCTACCCGGGCCGTACGATAAATACGCAGTATTTT.

This sequence joins TRBV6-6 and TRBJ1-6; no clear D. Trimming took 2 bases from V and 7 from J, leaving 9 bases between them. Germline V gene sequence: CDR1 MNHNY, CDR2 SVGAGI (reference sequence). This CDR3 contains 14 residues. The CDR3 DNA reads as TGTGCCAGCAGTTACCTGGACGGGAATTCACCCCTCCACTTT. Residues: CASSYLDGNSPLHF.

In this sample, this clone turned up a few times. The chain carries TRBV5-6 and TRBJ2-3, with unresolved D. The CDR3 length is 12 residues. Germline lookup yields CDR1 SGHDT and CDR2 YYEEEE. Trimming cost V 4 bases and J 2 bases, with 5 bases left between them. CDR3 in amino acids: CASSLSTDTQYF. In nucleotides, the CDR3 is TGTGCCAGCAGCCTTTCCACAGATACGCAGTATTTT.

The chain is built from TRBV6-1 and TRBJ1-1, with no clear D. Germline V lookup: CDR1 MNHNS, CDR2 SASEGT. The CDR3 has 14 residues. Trimming removed 1 base at V and 5 bases at J, with 11 bases between. CDR3 sequence reads: CASSEGVAGTEAFF. In DNA form, the CDR3 reads TGTGCCAGCAGTGAAGGGGTGGCGGGAACTGAAGCTTTCTTT.

The CDR3 loop reads CASSGTSGIGNIQYF. Here the CDR3 DNA reads TGTGCCAGCAGCGGGACTAGCGGGATCGGAAACATTCAGTACTTC. This chain uses TRBV11-2 with TRBJ2-4; TRBD2 matches at 13 bases. J was trimmed by 6 bases and V by 5 bases; bases with no gene match: 4. CDR1 and CDR2 from the germline V gene are SGHAT and FQNNGV. CDR3 size: 15 residues.

V gene TRBV9 combines with J gene TRBJ2-5; D is unclear. The CDR3 runs to 13 residues. V lost 1 base and J 3 bases, leaving 7 bases between the germline ends. Germline values: CDR1 SGDLS, CDR2 YYNGEE. The CDR3 bases are TGTGCCAGCAGCGTATCAGTAGAAGAGACCCAGTACTTC. Translating it yields CASSVSVEETQYF.

The chain combines TRBV4-2 with TRBJ2-5, with D possibly TRBD1 on 6 matching bases. Trimming took off 3 bases at V and 1 base at J, with 6 bases between the two ends. Germline assignment: CDR1 LGHNA and CDR2 YNFKEQ. The CDR3 covers 13 residues. The CDR3 here is CASSQDSQETQYF. CDR3 DNA sequence: TGTGCCAGCAGCCAGGACAGCCAAGAGACCCAGTACTTC.

The chain couples TRBV30 to TRBJ1-5; D may be TRBD1 (6 bases). The V gene lost 2 bases and the J gene lost 7 bases, with 12 bases spanning the gap. The CDR3 runs 13 residues. The germline CDR1 and CDR2 sequences are GTSNPN and SVGIG (reference sequence). The CDR3 here is CAWSKGGLQPQHF. CDR3 sequence (DNA): TGTGCCTGGAGTAAGGGGGGACTCCAGCCCCAGCATTTT.

In this sample, this clone turned up once. V is TRBV9 and J is TRBJ1-1; the match to TRBD1 covers 10 bases. This CDR3 is 17 amino acids long. Looked up from germline, CDR1 is SGDLS and CDR2 is YYNGEE. Unmatched junction bases numbered 13, after V lost 4 bases and J lost 4 bases. This chain's CDR3 is CASSTLPGQGRSTEAFF. Written as DNA, the CDR3 is TGTGCCAGCAGCACCCTGCCGGGACAGGGGAGGTCCACTGAAGCTTTCTTT. Full variable domain (rest looked up from reference TRBV9 and TRBJ1-1): DSGVTQTPKHLITATGQRVTLRCSPRSGDLSVYWYQQSLDQGLQFLIQYYNGEERAKGNILERFSAQQFPDLHSELNLSSLELGDSALYFCASSTLPGQGRSTEAFFGQGTRLTVV.

This clone has a single count. This chain uses TRBV11-2 with TRBJ2-1; D not resolved. Trimming took off 5 bases at V and 13 bases at J, with 18 bases between the two ends. This CDR3 comprises 13 residues. Germline V lookup: CDR1 SGHAT, CDR2 FQNNGV. Written as DNA, the CDR3 is TGTGCCAGCAGCCCGGAGACTGGAGTTATACAGTTCTTC. Translating gives CASSPETGVIQFF.

The rearrangement links TRBV9 to TRBJ1-2; no clear D. CDR1 and CDR2 (germline): SGDLS, YYNGEE. This CDR3 is built from 15 residues. Trimming pared 1 base from V and 1 base from J, leaving 11 bases between. This chain's CDR3 is CASSVTQQINYGYTF. CDR3 bases: TGTGCCAGCAGCGTAACGCAACAGATTAACTATGGCTACACCTTC. Based on the CDR3 plus reference TRBV9 and TRBJ1-2, the full variable domain is DSGVTQTPKHLITATGQRVTLRCSPRSGDLSVYWYQQSLDQGLQFLIQYYNGEERAKGNILERFSAQQFPDLHSELNLSSLELGDSALYFCASSVTQQINYGYTFGSGTRLTVV.

This clone was counted a single time. The chain has TRBV2 and TRBJ1-1; D unresolved. The CDR3 spans 12 residues. Trimming pared 3 bases from V and 10 bases from J, leaving 12 bases between. Germline CDR1 SNHLY, CDR2 FYNNEI. CDR3 sequence (DNA): TGTGCCAGCAGTGACTTTCCAGCGGGAGCTTTCTTT. This encodes CASSDFPAGAFF.